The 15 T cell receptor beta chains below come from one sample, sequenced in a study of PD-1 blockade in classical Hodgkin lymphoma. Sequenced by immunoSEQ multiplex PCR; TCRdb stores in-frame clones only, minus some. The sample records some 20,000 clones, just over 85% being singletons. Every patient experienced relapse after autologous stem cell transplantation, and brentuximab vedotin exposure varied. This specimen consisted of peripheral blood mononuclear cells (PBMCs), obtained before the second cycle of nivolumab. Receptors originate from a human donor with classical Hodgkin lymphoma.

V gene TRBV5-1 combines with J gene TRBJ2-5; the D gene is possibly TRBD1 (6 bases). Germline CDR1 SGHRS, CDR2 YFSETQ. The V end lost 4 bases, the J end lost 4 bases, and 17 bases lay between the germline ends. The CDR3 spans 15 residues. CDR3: CASSTSGTNGETQYF. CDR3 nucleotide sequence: TGCGCCAGCAGCACCTCCGGGACAAACGGAGAGACCCAGTACTTC.

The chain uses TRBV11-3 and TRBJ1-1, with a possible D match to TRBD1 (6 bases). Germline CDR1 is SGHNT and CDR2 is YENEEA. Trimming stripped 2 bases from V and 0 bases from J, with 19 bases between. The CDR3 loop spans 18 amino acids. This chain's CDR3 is CASSLKGGADWMNTEAFF. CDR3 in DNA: TGTGCCAGCAGCTTAAAGGGGGGGGCCGACTGGATGAACACTGAAGCTTTCTTT. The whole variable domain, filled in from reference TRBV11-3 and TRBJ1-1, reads EAGVVQSPRYKIIEKKQPVAFWCNPISGHNTLYWYLQNLGQGPELLIRYENEEAVDDSQLPKDRFSAERLKGVDSTLKIQPAELGDSAVYLCASSLKGGADWMNTEAFFGQGTRLTVV.

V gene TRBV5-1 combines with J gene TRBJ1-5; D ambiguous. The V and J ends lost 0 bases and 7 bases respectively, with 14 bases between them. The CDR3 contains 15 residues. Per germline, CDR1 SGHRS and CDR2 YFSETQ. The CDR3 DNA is TGCGCCAGCAGCTTGGACACCTCCGATCGCCAGCCCCAGCATTTT. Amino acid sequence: CASSLDTSDRQPQHF.

As DNA, the CDR3 is TGTGCCAGCAGTGAGGTCACTAGCGGGGGGGCGGAAGATACGCAGTATTTT. Encoded protein: CASSEVTSGGAEDTQYF. This chain joins TRBV6-1 and TRBJ2-3; TRBD2 aligns across 13 bases. Germline V gene lookup returns CDR1 MNHNS and CDR2 SASEGT. Trimming at V came to 3 bases and at J to 5 bases, leaving 8 bases not matched to a gene. The length of the CDR3 is 17 residues.

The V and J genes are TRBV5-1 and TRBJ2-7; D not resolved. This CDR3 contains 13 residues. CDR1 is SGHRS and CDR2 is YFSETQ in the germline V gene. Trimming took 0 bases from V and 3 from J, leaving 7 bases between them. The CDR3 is CASSLDSHYEQYF. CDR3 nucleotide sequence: TGCGCCAGCAGCTTGGACAGTCACTACGAGCAGTACTTC.

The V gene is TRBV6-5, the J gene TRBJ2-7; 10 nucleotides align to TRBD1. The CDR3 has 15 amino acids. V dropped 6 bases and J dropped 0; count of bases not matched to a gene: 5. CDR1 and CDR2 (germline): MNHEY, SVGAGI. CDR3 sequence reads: CASSGRDRGSYEQYF. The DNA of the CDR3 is TGTGCCAGCAGCGGGAGGGACAGGGGCTCCTACGAGCAGTACTTC.

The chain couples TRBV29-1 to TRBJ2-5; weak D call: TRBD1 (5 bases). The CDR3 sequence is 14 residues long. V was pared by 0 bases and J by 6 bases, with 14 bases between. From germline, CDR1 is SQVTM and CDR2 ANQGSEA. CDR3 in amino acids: CSVEEGLDRQTQYF. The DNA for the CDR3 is TGCAGCGTTGAAGAGGGGCTAGATCGGCAGACCCAGTACTTC. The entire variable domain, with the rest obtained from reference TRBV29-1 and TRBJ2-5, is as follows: SAVISQKPSRDICQRGTSLTIQCQVDSQVTMMFWYRQQPGQSLTLIATANQGSEATYESGFVIDKFPISRPNLTFSTLTVSNMSPEDSSIYLCSVEEGLDRQTQYFGPGTRLLVL.

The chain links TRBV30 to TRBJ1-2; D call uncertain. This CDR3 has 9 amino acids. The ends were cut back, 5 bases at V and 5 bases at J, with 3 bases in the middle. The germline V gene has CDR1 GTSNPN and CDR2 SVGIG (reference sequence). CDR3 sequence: CAWLYGYTF. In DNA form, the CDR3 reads TGTGCCTGGCTGTATGGCTACACCTTC.

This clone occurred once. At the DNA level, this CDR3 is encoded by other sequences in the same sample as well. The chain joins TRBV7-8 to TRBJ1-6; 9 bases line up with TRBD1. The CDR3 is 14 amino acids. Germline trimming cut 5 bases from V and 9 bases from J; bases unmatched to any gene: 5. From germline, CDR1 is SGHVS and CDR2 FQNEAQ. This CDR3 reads CASSLGQGSSPLHF. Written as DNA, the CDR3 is TGTGCCAGCAGCCTGGGACAGGGAAGTTCACCCCTCCACTTT.

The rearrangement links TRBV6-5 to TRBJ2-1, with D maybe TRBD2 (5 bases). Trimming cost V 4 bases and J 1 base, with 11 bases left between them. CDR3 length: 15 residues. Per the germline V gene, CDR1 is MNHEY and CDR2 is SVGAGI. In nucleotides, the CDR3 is TGTGCCAGCAGTTCGGTAGCGCAGTCCTACAATGAGCAGTTCTTC. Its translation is CASSSVAQSYNEQFF.

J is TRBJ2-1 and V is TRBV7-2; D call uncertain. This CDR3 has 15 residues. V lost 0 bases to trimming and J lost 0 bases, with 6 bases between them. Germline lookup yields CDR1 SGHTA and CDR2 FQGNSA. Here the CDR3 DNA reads TGTGCCAGCAGCTTAGCAGTGAGCTCCTACAATGAGCAGTTCTTC. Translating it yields CASSLAVSSYNEQFF.

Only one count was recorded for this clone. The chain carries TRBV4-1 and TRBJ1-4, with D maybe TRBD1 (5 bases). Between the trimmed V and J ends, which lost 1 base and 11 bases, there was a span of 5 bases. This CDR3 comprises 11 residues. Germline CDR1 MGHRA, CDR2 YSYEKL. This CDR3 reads CASSQGQKLFF. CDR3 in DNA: TGCGCCAGCAGCCAAGGACAGAAACTGTTTTTT.

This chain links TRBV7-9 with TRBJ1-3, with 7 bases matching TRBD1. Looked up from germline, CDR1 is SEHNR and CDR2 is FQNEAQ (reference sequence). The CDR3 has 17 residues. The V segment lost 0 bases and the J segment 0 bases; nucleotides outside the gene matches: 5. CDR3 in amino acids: CASSLAGTASSGNTIYF. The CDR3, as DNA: TGTGCCAGCAGCTTAGCGGGGACAGCCAGCTCTGGAAACACCATATATTTT.

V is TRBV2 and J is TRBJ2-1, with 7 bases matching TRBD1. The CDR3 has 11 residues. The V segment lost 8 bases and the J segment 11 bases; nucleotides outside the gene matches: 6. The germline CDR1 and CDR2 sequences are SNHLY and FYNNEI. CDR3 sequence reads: CASVGGHKQFF. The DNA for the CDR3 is TGTGCCAGCGTAGGGGGCCACAAGCAGTTCTTC.

CDR3 sequence reads: CASSSGSSSYNEQFF. The CDR3 bases are TGCGCCAGCAGTAGCGGTTCAAGCTCCTACAATGAGCAGTTCTTC. The chain joins TRBV5-1 to TRBJ2-1; tentatively, D is TRBD2 (6 bases). CDR3 length: 15 amino acids. From germline, CDR1 is SGHRS and CDR2 YFSETQ. The ends were cut back, 5 bases at V and 0 bases at J, with 12 bases in the middle. The variable domain in full, with the rest retrieved from reference TRBV5-1 and TRBJ2-1, is KAGVTQTPRYLIKTRGQQVTLSCSPISGHRSVSWYQQTPGQGLQFLFEYFSETQRNKGNFPGRFSGRQFSNSRSEMNVSTLELGDSALYLCASSSGSSSYNEQFFGPGTRLTVL.